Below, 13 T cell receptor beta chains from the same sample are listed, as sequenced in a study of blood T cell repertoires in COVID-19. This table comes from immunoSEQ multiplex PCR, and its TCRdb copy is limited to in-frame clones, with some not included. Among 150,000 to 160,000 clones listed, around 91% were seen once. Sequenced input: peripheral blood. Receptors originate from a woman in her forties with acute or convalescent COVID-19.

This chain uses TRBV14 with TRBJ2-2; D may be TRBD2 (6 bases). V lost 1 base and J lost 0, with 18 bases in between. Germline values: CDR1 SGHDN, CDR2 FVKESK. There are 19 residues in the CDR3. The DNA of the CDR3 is TGTGCCAGCAGCCAAGGCCTAGGGAGGCGGCAAGCGAACACCGGGGAGCTGTTTTTT. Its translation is CASSQGLGRRQANTGELFF.

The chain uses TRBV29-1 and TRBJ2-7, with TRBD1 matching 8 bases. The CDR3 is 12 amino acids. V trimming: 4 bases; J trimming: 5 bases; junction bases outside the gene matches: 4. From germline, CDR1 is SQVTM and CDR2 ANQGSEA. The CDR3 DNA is TGCAGCGTTGCCCAGGGGGCCCACGAGCAGTACTTC. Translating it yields CSVAQGAHEQYF.

CDR3 sequence reads: CASSSTSGEWDTQYF. CDR3 bases: TGTGCCAGCAGCTCCACTAGCGGGGAATGGGATACGCAGTATTTT. V and J are TRBV7-3 and TRBJ2-3; 10 bases are shared with TRBD2. In germline, CDR1 is SGHTA, CDR2 FQGTGA. Trimming removed 4 bases from V and 6 bases from J; junction bases left unmatched: 7. The CDR3 has 15 residues.

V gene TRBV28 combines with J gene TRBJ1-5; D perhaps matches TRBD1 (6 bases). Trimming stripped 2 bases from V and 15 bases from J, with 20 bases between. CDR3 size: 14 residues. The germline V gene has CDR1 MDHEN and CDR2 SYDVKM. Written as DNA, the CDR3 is TGTGCCAGCAGTTTAGTACAGGGAAAAAGCGACTGGCATTTT. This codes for CASSLVQGKSDWHF.

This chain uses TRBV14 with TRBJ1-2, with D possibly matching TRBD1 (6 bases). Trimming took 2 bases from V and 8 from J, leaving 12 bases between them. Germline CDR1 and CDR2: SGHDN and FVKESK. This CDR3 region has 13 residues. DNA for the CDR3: TGTGCCAGCAGCCAACAAACAACAGGGGGCTACACCTTC. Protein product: CASSQQTTGGYTF.

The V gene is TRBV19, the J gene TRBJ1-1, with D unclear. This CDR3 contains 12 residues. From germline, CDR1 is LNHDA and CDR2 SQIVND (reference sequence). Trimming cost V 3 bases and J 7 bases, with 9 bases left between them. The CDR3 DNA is TGTGCCAGTAGTATGCTCGAGCGTGAAGCTTTCTTT. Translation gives CASSMLEREAFF.

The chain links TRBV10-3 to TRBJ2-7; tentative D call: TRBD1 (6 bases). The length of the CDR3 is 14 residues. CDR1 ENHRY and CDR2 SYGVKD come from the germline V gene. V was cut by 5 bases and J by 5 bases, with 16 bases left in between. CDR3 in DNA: TGTGCCATCAGTCAGGCGGACAGAAAAAACGAGCAGTACTTC. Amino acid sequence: CAISQADRKNEQYF.

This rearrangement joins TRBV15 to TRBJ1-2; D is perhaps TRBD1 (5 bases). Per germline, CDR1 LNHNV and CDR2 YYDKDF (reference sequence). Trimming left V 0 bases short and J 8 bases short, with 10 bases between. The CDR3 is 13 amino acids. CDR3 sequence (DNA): TGTGCCACCAGCAGAGACAGGGTAGGGGGCTACACCTTC. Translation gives CATSRDRVGGYTF.

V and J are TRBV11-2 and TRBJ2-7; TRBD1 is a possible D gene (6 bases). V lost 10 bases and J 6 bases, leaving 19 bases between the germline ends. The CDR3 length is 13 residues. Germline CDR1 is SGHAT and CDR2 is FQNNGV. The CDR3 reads CATTKQGGVEQYF. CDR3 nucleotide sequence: TGTGCCACCACGAAACAGGGTGGAGTCGAGCAGTACTTC.

The CDR3 loop reads CASGLNSGQGGSHSYGYTF. In DNA form, the CDR3 reads TGTGCTAGTGGTTTGAACTCCGGACAGGGTGGATCCCATAGCTATGGCTACACCTTC. This chain connects TRBV12-5 to TRBJ1-2; 8 bases match TRBD1. V shed 2 bases, J shed 4 bases, and the junction held 18 bases outside the gene matches. Germline assignment: CDR1 LGHNT and CDR2 FRNRAP. This CDR3 has 19 residues.

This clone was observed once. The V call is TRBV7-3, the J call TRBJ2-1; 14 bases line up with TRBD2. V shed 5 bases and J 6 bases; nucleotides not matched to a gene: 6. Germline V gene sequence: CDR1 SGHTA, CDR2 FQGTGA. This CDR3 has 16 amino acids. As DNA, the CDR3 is TGTGCCAGCAGCCTCACGGGACTAGCGGGAGTCAATGAGCAGTTCTTC. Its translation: CASSLTGLAGVNEQFF.

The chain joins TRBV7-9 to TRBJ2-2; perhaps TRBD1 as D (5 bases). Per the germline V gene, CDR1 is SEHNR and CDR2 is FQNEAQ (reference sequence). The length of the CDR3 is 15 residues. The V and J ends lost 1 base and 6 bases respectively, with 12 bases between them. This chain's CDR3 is CASSLGSGSSGELFF. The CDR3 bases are TGTGCCAGCAGCTTAGGGTCAGGGTCATCCGGGGAGCTGTTTTTT.

This CDR3 is CASSQPGGNSLYEQYF. DNA of the CDR3: TGTGCCAGCAGCCAGCCAGGGGGAAATTCTTTGTACGAGCAGTACTTC. This sequence joins TRBV7-9 and TRBJ2-7; 7 positions match TRBD1. The CDR3 runs to 16 residues. Trimming cost V 5 bases and J 4 bases; bases outside gene matches: 14. CDR1 is SEHNR and CDR2 is FQNEAQ in the germline V gene (reference sequence).